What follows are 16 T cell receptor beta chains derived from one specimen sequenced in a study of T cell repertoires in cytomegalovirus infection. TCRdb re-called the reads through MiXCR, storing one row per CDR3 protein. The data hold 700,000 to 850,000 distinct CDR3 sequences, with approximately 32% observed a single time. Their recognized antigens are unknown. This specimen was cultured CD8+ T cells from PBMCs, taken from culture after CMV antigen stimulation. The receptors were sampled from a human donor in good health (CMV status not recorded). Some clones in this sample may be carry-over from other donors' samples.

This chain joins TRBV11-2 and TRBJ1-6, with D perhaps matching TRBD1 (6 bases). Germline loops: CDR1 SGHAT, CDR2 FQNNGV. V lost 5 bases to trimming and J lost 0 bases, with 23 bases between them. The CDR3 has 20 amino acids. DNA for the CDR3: TGTGCCAGCAGCCATAAGGAGGGGGTGGGACACTTCTCCTATAATTCACCCCTCCACTTT. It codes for CASSHKEGVGHFSYNSPLHF. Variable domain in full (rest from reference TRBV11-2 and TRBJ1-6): EAGVAQSPRYKIIEKRQSVAFWCNPISGHATLYWYQQILGQGPKLLIQFQNNGVVDDSQLPKDRFSAERLKGVDSTLKIQPAKLEDSAVYLCASSHKEGVGHFSYNSPLHFGNGTRLTVT.

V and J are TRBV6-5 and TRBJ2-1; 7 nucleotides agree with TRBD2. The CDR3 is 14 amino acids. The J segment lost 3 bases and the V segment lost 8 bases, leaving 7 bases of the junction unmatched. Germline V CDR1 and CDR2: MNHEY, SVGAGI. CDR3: CASWGGDYYNEQFF. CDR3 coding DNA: TGTGCCAGCTGGGGAGGGGATTACTACAATGAGCAGTTCTTC.

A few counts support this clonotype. In DNA form, the CDR3 reads TGTGCCAGCAGTTACCCTGGGACGCGGCAGGGCCAAGAGACCCAGTACTTC. Amino acid sequence: CASSYPGTRQGQETQYF. This rearrangement joins TRBV6-5 to TRBJ2-5; D is tentatively TRBD1 or TRBD2 (5 bases each). The CDR3 extends over 17 amino acids. Per germline, CDR1 MNHEY and CDR2 SVGAGI. The V gene lost 2 bases and the J gene lost 1 base, with 17 bases spanning the gap.

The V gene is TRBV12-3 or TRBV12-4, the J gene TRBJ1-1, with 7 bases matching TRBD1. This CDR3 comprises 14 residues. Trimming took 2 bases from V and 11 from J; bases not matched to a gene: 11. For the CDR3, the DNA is TGTGCCAGCAGTTTAACACGGACAGGTGACGATGCTTTCTTT. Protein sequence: CASSLTRTGDDAFF.

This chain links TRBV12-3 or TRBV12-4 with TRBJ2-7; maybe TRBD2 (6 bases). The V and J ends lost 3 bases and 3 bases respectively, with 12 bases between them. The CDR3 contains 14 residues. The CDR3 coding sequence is TGTGCCAGCAGTTTTGGCGGGGTGAACTACGAGCAGTACTTC. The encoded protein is CASSFGGVNYEQYF.

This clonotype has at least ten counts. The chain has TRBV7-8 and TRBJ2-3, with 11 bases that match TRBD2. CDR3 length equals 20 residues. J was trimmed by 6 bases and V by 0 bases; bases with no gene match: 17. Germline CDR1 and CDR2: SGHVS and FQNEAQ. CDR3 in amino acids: CASSLALFTSGGHDVDTQYF. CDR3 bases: TGTGCCAGCAGCTTAGCGCTTTTCACTAGCGGGGGCCACGACGTCGATACGCAGTATTTT.

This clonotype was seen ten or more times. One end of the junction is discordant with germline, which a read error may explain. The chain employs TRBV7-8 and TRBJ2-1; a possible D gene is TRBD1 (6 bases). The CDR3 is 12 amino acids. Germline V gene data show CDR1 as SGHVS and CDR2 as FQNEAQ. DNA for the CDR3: TGTGCCAGCAGCTTTAGGACAGATACTACCTCCTTC. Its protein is CASSFRTDTTSF.

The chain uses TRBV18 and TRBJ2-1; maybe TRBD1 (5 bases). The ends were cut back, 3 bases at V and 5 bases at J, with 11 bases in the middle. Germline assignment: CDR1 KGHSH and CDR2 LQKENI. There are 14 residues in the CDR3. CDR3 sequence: CASSPGRVDNEQFF. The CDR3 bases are TGTGCCAGCTCACCTGGCAGGGTTGACAATGAGCAGTTCTTC.

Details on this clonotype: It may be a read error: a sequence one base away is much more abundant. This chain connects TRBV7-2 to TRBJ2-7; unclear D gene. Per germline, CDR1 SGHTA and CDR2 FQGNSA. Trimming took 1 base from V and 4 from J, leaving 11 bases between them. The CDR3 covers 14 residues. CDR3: CASSLVSALYEQYF. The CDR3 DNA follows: TGTGCCAGCAGCTTAGTCTCCGCCTTATACGAGCAGTACTTC.

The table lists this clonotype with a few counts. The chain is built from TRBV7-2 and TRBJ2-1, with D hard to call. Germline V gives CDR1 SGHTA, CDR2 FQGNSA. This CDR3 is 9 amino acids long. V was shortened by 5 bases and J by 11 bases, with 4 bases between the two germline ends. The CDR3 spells CASSPQQFF. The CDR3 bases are TGTGCCAGCAGCCCCCAGCAGTTCTTC. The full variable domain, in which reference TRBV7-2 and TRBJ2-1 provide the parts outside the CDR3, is GAGVSQSPSNKVTEKGKDVELRCDPISGHTALYWYRQSLGQGLEFLIYFQGNSAPDKSGLPSDRFSAERTGGSVSTLTIQRTQQEDSAVYLCASSPQQFFGPGTRLTVL.

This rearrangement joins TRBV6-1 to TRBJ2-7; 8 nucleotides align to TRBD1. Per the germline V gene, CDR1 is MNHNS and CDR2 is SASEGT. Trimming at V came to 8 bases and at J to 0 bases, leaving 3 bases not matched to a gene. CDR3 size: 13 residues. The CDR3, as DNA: TGTGCCAGCGAGGACAGGGCCTCCTACGAGCAGTACTTC. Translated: CASEDRASYEQYF.

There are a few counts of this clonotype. Written as DNA, the CDR3 is TGCGCCAGCAGCTTGGGAGGACAGGGCGATCAGCCCCAGCATTTT. It encodes CASSLGGQGDQPQHF. J is TRBJ1-5 and V is TRBV5-1; 8 nucleotides line up with TRBD1. Germline V lookup: CDR1 SGHRS, CDR2 YFSETQ. This CDR3 spans 15 amino acids. V was clipped by 0 bases and J by 5 bases; unmatched bases: 4.

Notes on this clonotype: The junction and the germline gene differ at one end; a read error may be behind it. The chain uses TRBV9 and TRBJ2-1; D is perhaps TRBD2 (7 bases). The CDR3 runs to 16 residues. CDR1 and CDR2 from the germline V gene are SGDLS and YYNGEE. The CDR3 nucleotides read TGTGCCAGCGGCGTCGGAGGGGGGGCTAAATACAATGAGCAGTTCTTC. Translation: CASGVGGGAKYNEQFF.

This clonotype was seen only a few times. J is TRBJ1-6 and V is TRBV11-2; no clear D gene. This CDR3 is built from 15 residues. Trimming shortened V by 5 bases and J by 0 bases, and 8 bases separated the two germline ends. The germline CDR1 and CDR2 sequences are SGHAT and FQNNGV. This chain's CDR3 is CASSPWDSYNSPLHF. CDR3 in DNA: TGTGCCAGCAGCCCCTGGGACTCCTATAATTCACCCCTCCACTTT.

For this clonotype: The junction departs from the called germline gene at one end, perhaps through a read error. CDR3 nucleotide sequence: TGTGCCAGCAGCCAAGATCAGGGAACAACTAATGAAAAACTGTTTTTT. This codes for CASSQDQGTTNEKLFF. The V call is TRBV4-1, the J call TRBJ1-4; tentative D call: TRBD1 (5 bases). The germline CDR1 and CDR2 sequences are MGHRA and YSYEKL. CDR3 length: 16 residues.

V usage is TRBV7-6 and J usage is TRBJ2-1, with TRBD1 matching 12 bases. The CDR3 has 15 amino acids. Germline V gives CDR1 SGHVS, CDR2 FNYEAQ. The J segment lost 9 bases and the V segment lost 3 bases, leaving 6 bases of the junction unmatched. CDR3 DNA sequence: TGTGCCAGCAGCTTGATGGGACAGGGGGCGAGTGAGCAGTTCTTC. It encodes CASSLMGQGASEQFF.